This T cell receptor beta chain was identified in a study of shared clonotypes between healthy human individuals. Data came from immunoSEQ multiplex PCR; TCRdb stores just in-frame clones and leaves some out. This sample has about 2.2 million clones, with just under 95% found just once. It was CD45RO-negative cells, positively selected for CCR7, that made up naive CD8 cells, with terminally differentiated effector memory CD45RA+ cells excluded. CDR1 and CDR2 from the germline V gene are SGHNT and YYREEE (reference sequence). This CDR3 spans 18 amino acids. V shed 0 bases, J shed 3 bases, and the junction held 11 bases outside the gene matches.

Sequencing was done on a sample of naive CD8+ T cells from PBMCs. The sequence came from a man in his late teens or twenties in good health. Some clones in this sample may be carry-over from other donors' samples. The J gene is TRBJ2-1, the V gene TRBV5-4; 8 nucleotides match TRBD2. The CDR3 DNA follows: TGTGCCAGCAGCTTGGTTCAACTAGCGGTTCAGAGCTACAATGAGCAGTTCTTC. It codes for CASSLVQLAVQSYNEQFF.